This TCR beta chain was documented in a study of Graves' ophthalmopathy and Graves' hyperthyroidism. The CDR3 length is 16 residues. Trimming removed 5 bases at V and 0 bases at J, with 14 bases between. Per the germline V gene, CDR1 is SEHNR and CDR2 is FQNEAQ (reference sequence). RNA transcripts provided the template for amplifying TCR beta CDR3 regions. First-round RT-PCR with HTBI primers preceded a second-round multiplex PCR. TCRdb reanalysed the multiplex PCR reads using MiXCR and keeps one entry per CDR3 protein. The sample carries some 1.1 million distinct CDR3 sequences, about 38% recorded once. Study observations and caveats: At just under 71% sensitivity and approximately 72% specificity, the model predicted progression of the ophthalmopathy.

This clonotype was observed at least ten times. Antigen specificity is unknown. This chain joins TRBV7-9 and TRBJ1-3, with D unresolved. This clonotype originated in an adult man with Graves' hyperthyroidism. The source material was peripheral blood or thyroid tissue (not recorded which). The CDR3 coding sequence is TGTGCCAGCAGCGTTATATCTCCGAACTCTGGAAACACCATATATTTT. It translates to CASSVISPNSGNTIYF.